These T cell receptor beta chains were read from a single sample in a study of control samples from healthy donors and cancer patients. This table comes from immunoSEQ multiplex PCR, and its TCRdb copy is limited to in-frame clones, with some not included. The sample has under 85,000 clones; approximately 90% are singletons. Sequenced material: PBMCs. These receptors came from a man in his 60s with colorectal cancer. CDR3s include the opening cysteine and the closing phenylalanine or tryptophan. The order of the fields is CDR3 length, clone size, V gene, J gene, CDR3 protein. Not every row has a clone size; where given, it reads once, few, many or a size class.

16,.,TRBV4-3,TRBJ1-2,CASSQDVAGRVDGYTF
16,once,TRBV5-4,TRBJ2-4,CASSLGVDRVKNIQYF
14,.,TRBV6-1,TRBJ1-2,CASSEGTGWDGYTF
14,.,TRBV6-1,TRBJ1-4,CASSDNFLDEKLFF
14,.,TRBV27,TRBJ1-1,CASSRTGGKTEAFF
13,.,TRBV4-1,TRBJ2-5,CASSQGIQETQYF
14,.,TRBV6-5,TRBJ2-1,CASRPDRGYNEQFF
16,.,TRBV27,TRBJ1-6,CASSLSKSSYNSPLHF
17,once,TRBV19,TRBJ2-6,CASTQGVISPGANVLTF
16,.,TRBV30,TRBJ2-1,CAWRWRKSGADNEQFF
11,.,TRBV19,TRBJ1-1,CASRRQGQAFF
11,.,TRBV6-6,TRBJ1-1,CASTTNTEAFF
12,.,TRBV30,TRBJ1-2,CAWSPGSYGYTF
20,.,TRBV6-6,TRBJ2-7,CASSLKRGGAGVGSNYEQYF
15,.,TRBV6-5,TRBJ2-5,CASGPGGVPEGTQYF
16,once,TRBV3-1/TRBV3-2,TRBJ2-7,CASSQGAAGGSYEQYF
14,.,TRBV18,TRBJ2-7,CASSEWGETYEQYF
19,.,TRBV27,TRBJ2-1,CASSRREAGGSYSYNEQFF
11,.,TRBV25-1,TRBJ1-1,CASGPGPEAFF
16,.,TRBV2,TRBJ2-7,CASGGGDRGLSYEQYF
16,.,TRBV7-2,TRBJ1-4,CASSLEGVGGVEKLFF
17,once,TRBV9,TRBJ2-7,CASSPQERTGNYYEQYF
16,once,TRBV11-3,TRBJ2-2,CASSLSGVRNTGELFF
13,.,TRBV30,TRBJ1-2,CAWSAQGAGGYTF
11,.,TRBV30,TRBJ1-2,CAWSPIRARIF
16,.,TRBV4-1,TRBJ2-2,CASSQLGGANTGELFF
12,.,TRBV6-6,TRBJ2-7,CASRGGAAEQYF
17,.,TRBV7-9,TRBJ2-5,CASSPDEGYLYQETQYF
17,.,TRBV11-2,TRBJ2-2,CASSLESLAGRVGELFF
13,.,TRBV7-2,TRBJ1-2,CASSTPVGLGYTF
17,.,TRBV5-4,TRBJ2-5,CASSTSGGRLITGTQYF
15,.,TRBV7-9,TRBJ2-7,CASSSSPPRPYEQYF
15,.,TRBV6-5,TRBJ1-2,CASSPYIGRVDGYTF
13,.,TRBV6-5,TRBJ1-2,CASSWTDRVGYTF
16,.,TRBV5-1,TRBJ2-3,CASSRGDGRGSDTQYF
15,.,TRBV3-1/TRBV3-2,TRBJ1-4,CASSPTGGAFEKLFF
15,.,TRBV7-8,TRBJ2-7,CASSLTGTGGYEQYF
13,.,TRBV3-1/TRBV3-2,TRBJ2-2,CASSQTNTGELFF
15,.,TRBV19,TRBJ1-5,CASSVDGTGGQPQHF
12,.,TRBV2,TRBJ2-7,CASHERSYEQYF
16,.,TRBV12-1,TRBJ1-1,CASSLLTGTVNTEAFF
13,.,TRBV6-5,TRBJ1-3,CASTDRSGNTIYF
16,.,TRBV18,TRBJ2-1,CASSLRTSGGGDEQFF
16,.,TRBV7-3,TRBJ2-1,CASSLVGDSIYNEQFF
13,.,TRBV7-3,TRBJ2-5,CASSLTLQETQYF
14,once,TRBV19,TRBJ1-1,CASNGLRDRAKAFF
17,.,TRBV4-2,TRBJ2-2,CASSQDWLPSNTGELFF
16,.,TRBV18,TRBJ2-1,CASSFRRLLTYNEQFF
15,.,TRBV7-8,TRBJ2-1,CASSREGLGNNEQFF